This T cell receptor beta chain appears in the sequencing data of a study of shared clonotypes between healthy human individuals. On the study more broadly: Per donor, CD8 memory used one plate, CD8 naive used two, CD4 memory used three and CD4 naive used three. Study-wide points: In having few donors, the study represented limited genetic and exposure-history diversity. With a few donors compared, 4% to 5% of naive CD4 clonotypes were shared.

The method was immunoSEQ multiplex PCR; TCRdb's version includes in-frame clones alone and lacks a portion of them. The data show more than 2 million clones, nearly 97% seen once. Note on this clone: Its antigen remains unknown.

Germline lookup yields CDR1 LNHDA and CDR2 SQIVND (reference sequence). The V end was cut by 5 bases, the J end by 8 bases, with 21 bases between. The CDR3 spans 15 residues. V gene TRBV19 combines with J gene TRBJ1-2; D is undetermined. The receptor's source is a man between 18 and 29 years old in good health. The sequencing input was naive CD4+ T cells sorted from blood. Subset of the sample: CD45RA+ positively selected. The CDR3 reads CASSLGTPYGGGYTF. The DNA for the CDR3 is TGTGCCAGTAGTCTAGGAACTCCCTACGGTGGCGGCTACACCTTC.